Each of the 3 T cell receptor beta chains below was sequenced from the same sample in a study of cytomegalovirus exposure and HLA in healthy donors. Primers included in the PCR were 60 Vbeta and 13 Jbeta primers. The method was immunoSEQ multiplex PCR; TCRdb's version includes in-frame clones alone and lacks a portion of them. In the table there are 90,000 to 120,000 clones, 76% of which are singletons. Material for sequencing was PBMCs. Every receptor here comes from a woman aged 45-65 years in good health and CMV-seropositive.

This clone was recorded once. J is TRBJ2-7 and V is TRBV11-2; possible D gene TRBD2, 7 bases. With 5 bases removed from V and 4 bases from J, the gap between germline ends came to 18 bases. Germline V gene sequence: CDR1 SGHAT, CDR2 FQNNGV. This CDR3 has 15 residues. CDR3 in amino acids: CASSQYRGASYEQYF. In nucleotides, the CDR3 is TGTGCCAGCAGCCAGTATCGGGGGGCGTCTTACGAGCAGTACTTC.

V is TRBV12-5 and J is TRBJ2-2; 8 bases fit TRBD2. With V trimmed by 11 bases and J by 3 bases, 5 bases remained unmatched. CDR1 is LGHNT and CDR2 is FRNRAP in the germline V gene. The length of the CDR3 is 13 residues. The CDR3 bases are TGTGCTGCCGGGACTAGAGACACCGGGGAGCTGTTTTTT. Amino acid sequence: CAAGTRDTGELFF.

CDR3 in amino acids: CASSPQGTGSNQPQHF. The CDR3 DNA sequence: TGTGCCAGCTCACCACAAGGGACAGGGTCGAATCAGCCCCAGCATTTT. The rearrangement uses TRBV18 and TRBJ1-5, with 9 nucleotides matching TRBD1. J gave up 4 bases and V 1 base, and 5 bases lay outside the gene matches. Germline V gives CDR1 KGHSH, CDR2 LQKENI. This CDR3 is 16 amino acids long.